Listed below are T cell receptor beta chains from one sample, sequenced in a study of blood T cell repertoires in COVID-19. Profiled with immunoSEQ multiplex PCR; TCRdb holds only in-frame clones, not every one. This sample has 210,000 or so clones; roughly 81% occur once, and the top ten carry roughly 7.6%. The specimen sequenced was peripheral blood. These receptors all come from a woman aged 50 to 60 with active or convalescent COVID-19. The CDR3 runs from the conserved cysteine through the conserved F or W. The order of the fields is CDR3 DNA, CDR3 protein, J gene, V gene, clone size, D gene. A D gene is named only where the DNA matches it firmly. A clone size is listed for some rows: how often the clone was seen (once, few, many), or a class if it is expanded.

CDR3 DNA: TGTGCCAGCAGTCACACAGGGGCCGCGAAAGCTAACTATGGCTACACCTTC; CDR3 protein: CASSHTGAAKANYGYTF; J gene: TRBJ1-2; V gene: TRBV28; clone size: -; D gene: TRBD1
CDR3 DNA: TGTGCCAGCAGTTCAGGGTACGGCTACACCTTC; CDR3 protein: CASSSGYGYTF; J gene: TRBJ1-2; V gene: TRBV27; clone size: few; D gene: -
CDR3 DNA: TGTGCCATCAGTGACTCAAGGACAGGAGGCTCCTTC; CDR3 protein: CAISDSRTGGSF; J gene: TRBJ1-2; V gene: TRBV10-3; clone size: -; D gene: TRBD1
CDR3 DNA: TGTGCCAGCAGGGGAGGGACAGGGTACAATGAGCAGTTCTTC; CDR3 protein: CASRGGTGYNEQFF; J gene: TRBJ2-1; V gene: TRBV6-5; clone size: -; D gene: TRBD1
CDR3 DNA: TGCAGCGTTGAAAACACCGGGACAGGTTACACTGAAGCTTTCTTT; CDR3 protein: CSVENTGTGYTEAFF; J gene: TRBJ1-1; V gene: TRBV29-1; clone size: -; D gene: TRBD1
CDR3 DNA: TGTGCCAGCAGCCAAGGTCCGCGTATGCGGGGGAGCTCCTACAATGAGCAGTTCTTC; CDR3 protein: CASSQGPRMRGSSYNEQFF; J gene: TRBJ2-1; V gene: TRBV3-1/TRBV3-2; clone size: many; D gene: TRBD2
CDR3 DNA: TGTGCCAGCAGCTCGGGCAGGGGGTTTCCCTATAGCAATCAGCCCCAGCATTTT; CDR3 protein: CASSSGRGFPYSNQPQHF; J gene: TRBJ1-5; V gene: TRBV3-1/TRBV3-2; clone size: -; D gene: TRBD1
CDR3 DNA: TGTGCCAGCAGCGTAGCTCCCAGGACTGGAAACACCATATATTTT; CDR3 protein: CASSVAPRTGNTIYF; J gene: TRBJ1-3; V gene: TRBV9; clone size: -; D gene: -
CDR3 DNA: TGTGCCAGCTCACCCCAGGGGGCGCAAGGAAACACCATATATTTT; CDR3 protein: CASSPQGAQGNTIYF; J gene: TRBJ1-3; V gene: TRBV18; clone size: -; D gene: TRBD1
CDR3 DNA: TGTGCCAGCAGGTCCGGGACTTCACAAGAGACCCAGTACTTC; CDR3 protein: CASRSGTSQETQYF; J gene: TRBJ2-5; V gene: TRBV2; clone size: -; D gene: -
CDR3 DNA: TGTGCCAGTAGTCTCGGGACAGGGGAGGTAGAGACCCAGTACTTC; CDR3 protein: CASSLGTGEVETQYF; J gene: TRBJ2-5; V gene: TRBV19; clone size: -; D gene: TRBD1
CDR3 DNA: TGCGCCAGCAGCTCGGGGGAGACGCGACCAGAGACCCAGTACTTC; CDR3 protein: CASSSGETRPETQYF; J gene: TRBJ2-5; V gene: TRBV5-1; clone size: -; D gene: -
CDR3 DNA: TGCGCCAGCAGTGAGTGGGTGGGCAGTGGCAATCAGCCCCAGCATTTT; CDR3 protein: CASSEWVGSGNQPQHF; J gene: TRBJ1-5; V gene: TRBV10-2; clone size: -; D gene: -
CDR3 DNA: TGCGCCAGCAGCCCACAGGGTATGACTGAAGCTTTCTTT; CDR3 protein: CASSPQGMTEAFF; J gene: TRBJ1-1; V gene: TRBV5-1; clone size: -; D gene: -
CDR3 DNA: TGTGCCAGCAGTGAATCAGTCTATACGCAGTATTTT; CDR3 protein: CASSESVYTQYF; J gene: TRBJ2-3; V gene: TRBV2; clone size: -; D gene: -
CDR3 DNA: TGTGCCAGCAGTGGGGGACAGGGACGGAGTCAGCCCCAGCATTTT; CDR3 protein: CASSGGQGRSQPQHF; J gene: TRBJ1-5; V gene: TRBV2; clone size: -; D gene: TRBD1
CDR3 DNA: TGTGCCTGGGACAGGGGGAGCCGGGGGGAAGGCTACACCTTC; CDR3 protein: CAWDRGSRGEGYTF; J gene: TRBJ1-2; V gene: TRBV30; clone size: few; D gene: TRBD1
CDR3 DNA: TGTGCCAGCAGTTACTCCACTAGCGGGAGGGCCGGGGAGCTGTTTTTT; CDR3 protein: CASSYSTSGRAGELFF; J gene: TRBJ2-2; V gene: TRBV6-2/TRBV6-3; clone size: -; D gene: TRBD2
CDR3 DNA: TGTGCCAGTAGTATTGAAGGGGGTCAGCCCCAGCATTTT; CDR3 protein: CASSIEGGQPQHF; J gene: TRBJ1-5; V gene: TRBV19; clone size: once; D gene: -
CDR3 DNA: TGCAGTGCCGGCGGGCCATATGGCTACACCTTC; CDR3 protein: CSAGGPYGYTF; J gene: TRBJ1-2; V gene: TRBV20-1; clone size: -; D gene: -
CDR3 DNA: TGTGCCAGTAGTGTCACGACTAGCACAGATACGCAGTATTTT; CDR3 protein: CASSVTTSTDTQYF; J gene: TRBJ2-3; V gene: TRBV19; clone size: -; D gene: -
CDR3 DNA: TGTGCCAGCAGCGGGGACAGGCTGAATGAAAAACTGTTTTTT; CDR3 protein: CASSGDRLNEKLFF; J gene: TRBJ1-4; V gene: TRBV9; clone size: -; D gene: TRBD1
CDR3 DNA: TGTGCCAGTAAAAAGCGGGGGGGCCTCGCTGCGATGGATGAGCAGTTCTTC; CDR3 protein: CASKKRGGLAAMDEQFF; J gene: TRBJ2-1; V gene: TRBV19; clone size: -; D gene: TRBD2
CDR3 DNA: TGTGCCTGGAGTGTACCCAGGGAAGCGAACACTGAAGCTTTCTTT; CDR3 protein: CAWSVPREANTEAFF; J gene: TRBJ1-1; V gene: TRBV30; clone size: once; D gene: -
CDR3 DNA: TGTGCCAGCAGTTCGGGGGATTATGGCTACACCTTC; CDR3 protein: CASSSGDYGYTF; J gene: TRBJ1-2; V gene: TRBV12-3/TRBV12-4; clone size: -; D gene: -
CDR3 DNA: TGCGCCAGCAGCTTGGGGCAGCTAGCCTTC; CDR3 protein: CASSLGQLAF; J gene: TRBJ1-2; V gene: TRBV5-1; clone size: -; D gene: -
CDR3 DNA: TGTGCCAGCACCCCGGCCGGGACTAGCAATGAGCAGTTCTTC; CDR3 protein: CASTPAGTSNEQFF; J gene: TRBJ2-1; V gene: TRBV28; clone size: -; D gene: TRBD2
CDR3 DNA: TGCGCCAGCGGGCTTAGCGGGCTGTACGAGCAGTACTTC; CDR3 protein: CASGLSGLYEQYF; J gene: TRBJ2-7; V gene: TRBV5-1; clone size: -; D gene: TRBD2
CDR3 DNA: TGTGCCACCAGTCCAGGGGGATACTATGGCTACACCTTC; CDR3 protein: CATSPGGYYGYTF; J gene: TRBJ1-2; V gene: TRBV24-1; clone size: -; D gene: TRBD1
CDR3 DNA: TGCGCCAGCAGTGAGCCCCACAGGGGCGGTAATGAAAAACTGTTTTTT; CDR3 protein: CASSEPHRGGNEKLFF; J gene: TRBJ1-4; V gene: TRBV10-1; clone size: few; D gene: TRBD1
CDR3 DNA: TGTGCCAGCACTCCGGGACAGGAGACCGGGGAGCTGTTTTTT; CDR3 protein: CASTPGQETGELFF; J gene: TRBJ2-2; V gene: TRBV6-4; clone size: few; D gene: TRBD1
CDR3 DNA: TGTGCCAGCAGTTTTTTTGACATAGGTTCACCCCTCCACTTT; CDR3 protein: CASSFFDIGSPLHF; J gene: TRBJ1-6; V gene: TRBV28; clone size: -; D gene: -
CDR3 DNA: TGTGCCAGCAGCCCTACAGGAGATCAGCCCCAGCATTTT; CDR3 protein: CASSPTGDQPQHF; J gene: TRBJ1-5; V gene: TRBV7-9; clone size: -; D gene: -
CDR3 DNA: TGCGCCAGCAGCTTCGGCAGGGCAAGCACAGATACGCAGTATTTT; CDR3 protein: CASSFGRASTDTQYF; J gene: TRBJ2-3; V gene: TRBV5-1; clone size: -; D gene: -
CDR3 DNA: TGTGCCGGACCGATAGAGGTGGGGAGTCAAAGCACAGATACGCAGTATTTT; CDR3 protein: CAGPIEVGSQSTDTQYF; J gene: TRBJ2-3; V gene: TRBV28; clone size: -; D gene: -
CDR3 DNA: TGTGCCAGCTCATCCAGGGGACTAGCGGGGTACAATGAGCAGTTCTTC; CDR3 protein: CASSSRGLAGYNEQFF; J gene: TRBJ2-1; V gene: TRBV18; clone size: few; D gene: TRBD2
CDR3 DNA: TGTGCCAGCAGTGTGCTAGACCAAGGGACCCAGTACTTC; CDR3 protein: CASSVLDQGTQYF; J gene: TRBJ2-5; V gene: TRBV2; clone size: -; D gene: -
CDR3 DNA: TGTGCCAGCAGCCTCGAGACAGGGTGGGCTTTCTTT; CDR3 protein: CASSLETGWAFF; J gene: TRBJ1-1; V gene: TRBV5-6; clone size: once; D gene: TRBD1
CDR3 DNA: TGTGCCAGCACCCTAGGGGCAGCCAACACTGAAGCTTTCTTT; CDR3 protein: CASTLGAANTEAFF; J gene: TRBJ1-1; V gene: TRBV7-2; clone size: -; D gene: -
CDR3 DNA: TGTGCCAGCCACCGCTCCATCGGGACAGTCTATGGCTACACCTTC; CDR3 protein: CASHRSIGTVYGYTF; J gene: TRBJ1-2; V gene: TRBV6-6; clone size: -; D gene: TRBD1
CDR3 DNA: TGCGCCAGCAGCTTAACGGGTTCGAACACTGAAGCTTTCTTT; CDR3 protein: CASSLTGSNTEAFF; J gene: TRBJ1-1; V gene: TRBV5-1; clone size: -; D gene: -
CDR3 DNA: TGTGCCAGCAGTGAATATACAGGGTCTGTCACTGAAGCTTTCTTT; CDR3 protein: CASSEYTGSVTEAFF; J gene: TRBJ1-1; V gene: TRBV25-1; clone size: -; D gene: -
CDR3 DNA: TGCGCCAGCAGCCTCGGGATTAGCTCCTACAATGAGCAGTTCTTC; CDR3 protein: CASSLGISSYNEQFF; J gene: TRBJ2-1; V gene: TRBV5-1; clone size: -; D gene: -
CDR3 DNA: TGTGCCAGCAGCCCCGGGGGGAGCTACGAGCAGTACTTC; CDR3 protein: CASSPGGSYEQYF; J gene: TRBJ2-7; V gene: TRBV12-3/TRBV12-4; clone size: -; D gene: TRBD2
CDR3 DNA: TGTGCCACAGGGACACCCCAGGGGACTGGAAACACCATATATTTT; CDR3 protein: CATGTPQGTGNTIYF; J gene: TRBJ1-3; V gene: TRBV2; clone size: -; D gene: -
CDR3 DNA: TGTGCCAGCAGCTCGAACAGGGACTCTGGGGCCAACGTCCTGACTTTC; CDR3 protein: CASSSNRDSGANVLTF; J gene: TRBJ2-6; V gene: TRBV7-9; clone size: -; D gene: -
CDR3 DNA: TGCGCCAGCAGCTTGGGCTCGGGGGAGACCCAGTACTTC; CDR3 protein: CASSLGSGETQYF; J gene: TRBJ2-5; V gene: TRBV5-1; clone size: -; D gene: -
CDR3 DNA: TGTGCCAGCAGCTCCATGACTAGCGGGGGGGCAAAGACCCAGTACTTC; CDR3 protein: CASSSMTSGGAKTQYF; J gene: TRBJ2-5; V gene: TRBV27; clone size: -; D gene: TRBD2
CDR3 DNA: TGCGCCAGCAGCTTGACGGCTAACTATGGCTACACCTTC; CDR3 protein: CASSLTANYGYTF; J gene: TRBJ1-2; V gene: TRBV5-1; clone size: -; D gene: -
CDR3 DNA: TGTGCCAGCTCACCACCTCACGGACAGAAAAATTCACCCCTCCACTTT; CDR3 protein: CASSPPHGQKNSPLHF; J gene: TRBJ1-6; V gene: TRBV18; clone size: -; D gene: -
CDR3 DNA: TGTGCCAGCAGCCGAAAAGGGACAGGGAACTACGAGCAGTACTTC; CDR3 protein: CASSRKGTGNYEQYF; J gene: TRBJ2-7; V gene: TRBV3-1/TRBV3-2; clone size: -; D gene: TRBD1
CDR3 DNA: TGTGCCAGCAGTGAGACTAGCGGGGGGGCCACAGATACGCAGTATTTT; CDR3 protein: CASSETSGGATDTQYF; J gene: TRBJ2-3; V gene: TRBV6-1; clone size: -; D gene: TRBD2
CDR3 DNA: TGTGCCAGTAGTATATTAGGGGTCGGCAATTCACCCCTCCACTTT; CDR3 protein: CASSILGVGNSPLHF; J gene: TRBJ1-6; V gene: TRBV19; clone size: -; D gene: -
CDR3 DNA: TGTGCCAGCAGCCTTGCGGGGGGGCCGATAGATACGCAGTATTTT; CDR3 protein: CASSLAGGPIDTQYF; J gene: TRBJ2-3; V gene: TRBV7-9; clone size: -; D gene: TRBD2
CDR3 DNA: TGTGCCAGCAGTTTAGACGGGAGGGGAAATTCACCCCTCCACTTT; CDR3 protein: CASSLDGRGNSPLHF; J gene: TRBJ1-6; V gene: TRBV28; clone size: once; D gene: -
CDR3 DNA: TGTGCCAGCAGCACAAGGACAGGGGAAGACATTCAGTACTTC; CDR3 protein: CASSTRTGEDIQYF; J gene: TRBJ2-4; V gene: TRBV11-2; clone size: -; D gene: TRBD1